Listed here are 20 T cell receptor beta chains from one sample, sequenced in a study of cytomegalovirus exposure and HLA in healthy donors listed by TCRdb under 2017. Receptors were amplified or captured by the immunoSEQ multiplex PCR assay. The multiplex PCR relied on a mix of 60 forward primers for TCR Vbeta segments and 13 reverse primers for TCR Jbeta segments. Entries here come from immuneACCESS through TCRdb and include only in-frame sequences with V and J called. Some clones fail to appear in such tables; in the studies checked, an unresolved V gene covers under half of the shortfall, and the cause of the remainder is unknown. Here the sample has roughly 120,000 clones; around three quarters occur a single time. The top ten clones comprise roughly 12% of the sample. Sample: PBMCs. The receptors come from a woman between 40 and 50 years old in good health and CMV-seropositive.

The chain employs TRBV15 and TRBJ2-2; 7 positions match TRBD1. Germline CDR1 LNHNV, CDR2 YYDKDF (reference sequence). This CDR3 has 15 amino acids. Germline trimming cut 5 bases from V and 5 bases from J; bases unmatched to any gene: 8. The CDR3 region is CATSQDRAHTGELFF. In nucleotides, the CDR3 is TGTGCCACCAGCCAAGACAGGGCGCATACCGGGGAGCTGTTTTTT.

This CDR3 is CASMGAGVLSYEQYF. In nucleotides, the CDR3 is TGTGCCAGCATGGGGGCGGGGGTACTCTCCTACGAGCAGTACTTC. This rearrangement joins TRBV6-6 to TRBJ2-7, with TRBD2 as a possible D gene (7 bases). The CDR3 covers 15 residues. Per germline, CDR1 MNHNY and CDR2 SVGAGI (reference sequence). Between the trimmed V and J ends, which lost 7 bases and 0 bases, there was a span of 16 bases.

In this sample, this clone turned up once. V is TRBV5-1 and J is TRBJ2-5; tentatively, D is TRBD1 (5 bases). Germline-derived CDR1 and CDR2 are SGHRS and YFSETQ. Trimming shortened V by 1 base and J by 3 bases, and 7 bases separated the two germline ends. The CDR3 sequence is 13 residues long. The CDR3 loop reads CASSLLGEETQYF. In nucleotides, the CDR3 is TGCGCCAGCAGCTTGCTAGGGGAAGAGACCCAGTACTTC.

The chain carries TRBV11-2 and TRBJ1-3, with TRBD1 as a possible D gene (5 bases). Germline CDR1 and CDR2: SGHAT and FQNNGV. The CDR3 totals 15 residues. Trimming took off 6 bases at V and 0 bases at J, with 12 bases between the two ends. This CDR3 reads CASSRQSSSGNTIYF. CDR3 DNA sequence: TGTGCCAGCAGTCGACAGTCTTCCTCTGGAAACACCATATATTTT.

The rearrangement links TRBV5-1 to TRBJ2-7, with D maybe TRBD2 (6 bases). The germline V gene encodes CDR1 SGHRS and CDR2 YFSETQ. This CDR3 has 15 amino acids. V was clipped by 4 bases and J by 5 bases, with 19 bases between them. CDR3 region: CASSLGVTGEDEQYF. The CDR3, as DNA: TGCGCCAGCAGCCTGGGGGTTACGGGAGAGGACGAGCAGTACTTC.

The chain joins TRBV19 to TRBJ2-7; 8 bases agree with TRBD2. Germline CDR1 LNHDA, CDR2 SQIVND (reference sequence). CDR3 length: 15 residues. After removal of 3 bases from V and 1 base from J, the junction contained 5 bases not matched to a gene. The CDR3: CASSILAGRSYEQYF. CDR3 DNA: TGTGCCAGTAGTATTTTAGCGGGGCGTTCCTACGAGCAGTACTTC.

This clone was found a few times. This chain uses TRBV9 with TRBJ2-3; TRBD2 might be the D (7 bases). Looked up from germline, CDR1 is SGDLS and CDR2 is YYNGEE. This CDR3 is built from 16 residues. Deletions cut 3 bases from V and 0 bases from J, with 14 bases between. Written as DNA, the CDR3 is TGTGCCAGCAGCGGAGGGGCGGGGGCAAGCACAGATACGCAGTATTTT. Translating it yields CASSGGAGASTDTQYF. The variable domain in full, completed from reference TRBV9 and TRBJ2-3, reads DSGVTQTPKHLITATGQRVTLRCSPRSGDLSVYWYQQSLDQGLQFLIQYYNGEERAKGNILERFSAQQFPDLHSELNLSSLELGDSALYFCASSGGAGASTDTQYFGPGTRLTVL.

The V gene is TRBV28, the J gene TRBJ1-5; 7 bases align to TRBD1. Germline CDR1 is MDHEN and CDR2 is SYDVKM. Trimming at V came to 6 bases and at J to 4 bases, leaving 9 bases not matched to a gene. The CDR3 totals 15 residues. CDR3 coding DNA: TGTGCCAGCAGGGAGACAGGGTCAAGAAATCAGCCCCAGCATTTT. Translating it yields CASRETGSRNQPQHF.

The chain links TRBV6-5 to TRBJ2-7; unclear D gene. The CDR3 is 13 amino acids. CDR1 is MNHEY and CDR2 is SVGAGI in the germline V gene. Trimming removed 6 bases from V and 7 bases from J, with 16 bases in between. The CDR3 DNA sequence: TGTGCCAGCAGGGTCCCGGTAAGAGTTGAGCAGTACTTC. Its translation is CASRVPVRVEQYF.

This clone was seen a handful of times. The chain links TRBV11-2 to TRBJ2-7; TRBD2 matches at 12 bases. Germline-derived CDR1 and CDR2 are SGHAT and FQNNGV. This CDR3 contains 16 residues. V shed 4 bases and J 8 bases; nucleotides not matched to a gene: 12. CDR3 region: CASSSLAGGRGLKQYF. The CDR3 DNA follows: TGTGCCAGCAGCTCCCTAGCGGGAGGGAGGGGCTTAAAGCAGTACTTC.

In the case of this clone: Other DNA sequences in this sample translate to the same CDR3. CDR3 region: CASSEMGAGTEAFF. Here the CDR3 DNA reads TGTGCCAGCAGTGAAATGGGGGCGGGCACTGAAGCTTTCTTT. The V call is TRBV2, the J call TRBJ1-1; TRBD1 might be the D (6 bases). Per the germline V gene, CDR1 is SNHLY and CDR2 is FYNNEI. With 2 bases removed from V and 4 bases from J, the gap between germline ends came to 11 bases. The CDR3 consists of 14 residues.

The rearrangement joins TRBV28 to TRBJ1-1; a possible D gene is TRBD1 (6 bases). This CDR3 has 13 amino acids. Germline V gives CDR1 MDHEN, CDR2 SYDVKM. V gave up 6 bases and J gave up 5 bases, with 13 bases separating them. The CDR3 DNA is TGTGCCAGCAGCACAGGGTATCGGACTGAAGCTTTCTTT. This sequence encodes CASSTGYRTEAFF.

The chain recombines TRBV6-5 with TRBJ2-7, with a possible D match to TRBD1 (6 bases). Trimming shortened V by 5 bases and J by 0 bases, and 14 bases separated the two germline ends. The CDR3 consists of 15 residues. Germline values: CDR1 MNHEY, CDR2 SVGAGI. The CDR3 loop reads CASSRDMVSSYEQYF. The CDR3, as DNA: TGTGCCAGCAGTAGGGACATGGTAAGCTCCTACGAGCAGTACTTC.

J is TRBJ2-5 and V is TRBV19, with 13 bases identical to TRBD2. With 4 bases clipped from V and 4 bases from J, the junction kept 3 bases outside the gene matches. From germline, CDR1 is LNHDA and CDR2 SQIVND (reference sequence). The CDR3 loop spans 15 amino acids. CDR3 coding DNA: TGTGCCAGTAGTAGGACTAGCGGGAGTGCAGAGACCCAGTACTTC. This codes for CASSRTSGSAETQYF.

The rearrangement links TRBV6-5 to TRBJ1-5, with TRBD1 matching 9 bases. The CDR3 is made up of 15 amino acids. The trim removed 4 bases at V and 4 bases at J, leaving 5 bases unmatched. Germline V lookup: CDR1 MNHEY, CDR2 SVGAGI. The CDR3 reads CASSLGTGFNQPQHF. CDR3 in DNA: TGTGCCAGCAGTTTGGGGACAGGGTTTAATCAGCCCCAGCATTTT.

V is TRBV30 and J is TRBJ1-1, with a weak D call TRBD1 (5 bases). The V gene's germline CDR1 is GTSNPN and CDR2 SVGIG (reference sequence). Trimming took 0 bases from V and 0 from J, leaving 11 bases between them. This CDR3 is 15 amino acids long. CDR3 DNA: TGTGCCTGGAGTGTATGGGGGGGTTTGAACACTGAAGCTTTCTTT. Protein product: CAWSVWGGLNTEAFF.

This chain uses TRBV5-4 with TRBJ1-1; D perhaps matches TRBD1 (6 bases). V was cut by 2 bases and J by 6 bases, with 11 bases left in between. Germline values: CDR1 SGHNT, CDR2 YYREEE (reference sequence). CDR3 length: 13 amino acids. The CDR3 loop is CASSLNRDAEAFF. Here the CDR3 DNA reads TGTGCCAGCAGCTTAAACAGGGACGCTGAAGCTTTCTTT.

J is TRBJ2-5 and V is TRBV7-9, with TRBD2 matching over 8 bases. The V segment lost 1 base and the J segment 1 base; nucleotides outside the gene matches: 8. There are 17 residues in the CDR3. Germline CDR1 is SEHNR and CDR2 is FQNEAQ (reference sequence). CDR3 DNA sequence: TGTGCCAGCAGCTTAGTGACTAGCGCACGCTTCCAAGAGACCCAGTACTTC. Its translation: CASSLVTSARFQETQYF.

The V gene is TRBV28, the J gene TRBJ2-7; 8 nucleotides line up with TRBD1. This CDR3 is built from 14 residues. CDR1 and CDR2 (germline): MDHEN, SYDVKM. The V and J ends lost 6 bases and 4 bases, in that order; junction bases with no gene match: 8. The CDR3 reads CASRRQGIGYEQYF. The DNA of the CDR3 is TGTGCCAGCAGGAGACAGGGGATAGGGTACGAGCAGTACTTC. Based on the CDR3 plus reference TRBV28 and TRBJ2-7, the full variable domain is DVKVTQSSRYLVKRTGEKVFLECVQDMDHENMFWYRQDPGLGLRLIYFSYDVKMKEKGDIPEGYSVSREKKERFSLILESASTNQTSMYLCASRRQGIGYEQYFGPGTRLTVT.

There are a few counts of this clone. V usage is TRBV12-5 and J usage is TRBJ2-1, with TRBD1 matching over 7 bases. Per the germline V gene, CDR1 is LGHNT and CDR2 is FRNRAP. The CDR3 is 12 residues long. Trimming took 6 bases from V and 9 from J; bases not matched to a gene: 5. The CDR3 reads CASGLNRGEQFF. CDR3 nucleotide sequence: TGTGCTAGTGGCCTGAACAGGGGTGAGCAGTTCTTC.